This TCR beta chain was recorded in a study of T-cell reconstitution after alpha-beta-depleted transplantation in children. The CDR3 spans 12 residues. J gave up 13 bases and V 5 bases, and 8 bases lay outside the gene matches. The germline V gene has CDR1 SGHTA and CDR2 FQGNSA. Unique molecular identifiers were built into the TCRbeta library. TCRdb reanalysed the PCR reads using MiXCR and keeps one entry per CDR3 protein. The repertoire holds some 590,000 distinct CDR3 sequences, with about 10% as singletons. The V and J genes are TRBV7-2 and TRBJ2-1; TRBD2 aligns across 7 bases. The sequencing here drew on PBMCs from the stem cell graft donor, taken from the stem cell graft. This receptor was obtained from a human donor who donated a stem cell graft to a child with acute myeloid leukemia. As DNA, the CDR3 is TGTGCCAGCAGCCAACGGGGAGGGCCCCAGTTCTTC. It specifies CASSQRGGPQFF.